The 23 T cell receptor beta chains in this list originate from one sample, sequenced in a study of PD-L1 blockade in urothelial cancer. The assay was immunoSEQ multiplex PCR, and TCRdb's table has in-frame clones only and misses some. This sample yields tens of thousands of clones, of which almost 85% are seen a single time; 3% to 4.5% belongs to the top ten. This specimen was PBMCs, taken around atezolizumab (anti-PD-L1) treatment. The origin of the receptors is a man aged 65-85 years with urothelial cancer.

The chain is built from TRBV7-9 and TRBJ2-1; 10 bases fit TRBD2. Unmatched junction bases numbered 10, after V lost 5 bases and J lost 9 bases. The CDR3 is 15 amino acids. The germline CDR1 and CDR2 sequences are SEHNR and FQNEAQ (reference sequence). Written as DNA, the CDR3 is TGTGCCAGCAGCCCTCGGACTAGCGGCAGGGCTGAGCAGTTCTTC. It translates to CASSPRTSGRAEQFF. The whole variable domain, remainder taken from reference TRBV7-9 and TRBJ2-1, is DTGVSQNPRHKITKRGQNVTFRCDPISEHNRLYWYRQTLGQGPEFLTYFQNEAQLEKSRLLSDRFSAERPKGSFSTLEIQRTEQGDSAMYLCASSPRTSGRAEQFFGPGTRLTVL.

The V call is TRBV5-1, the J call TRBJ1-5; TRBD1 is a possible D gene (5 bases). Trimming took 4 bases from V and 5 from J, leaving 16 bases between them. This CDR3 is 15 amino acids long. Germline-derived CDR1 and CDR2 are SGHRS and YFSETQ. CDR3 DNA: TGCGCCAGCAGCCCTGGAGGGGATGCCGATCAGCCCCAGCATTTT. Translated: CASSPGGDADQPQHF.

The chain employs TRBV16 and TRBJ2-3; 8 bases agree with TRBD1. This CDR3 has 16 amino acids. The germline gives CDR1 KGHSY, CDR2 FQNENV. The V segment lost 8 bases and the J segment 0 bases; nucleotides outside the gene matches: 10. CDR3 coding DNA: TGTGCCAGCGGAACAGGGACAGGCGGAAGCACAGATACGCAGTATTTT. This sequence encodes CASGTGTGGSTDTQYF.

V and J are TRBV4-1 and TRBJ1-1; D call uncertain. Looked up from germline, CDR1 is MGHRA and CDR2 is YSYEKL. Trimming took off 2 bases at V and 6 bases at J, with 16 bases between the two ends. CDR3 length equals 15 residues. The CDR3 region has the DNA TGCGCCAGCAGCCAATCTATAACCGTCTCGGCTGAAGCTTTCTTT. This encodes CASSQSITVSAEAFF.

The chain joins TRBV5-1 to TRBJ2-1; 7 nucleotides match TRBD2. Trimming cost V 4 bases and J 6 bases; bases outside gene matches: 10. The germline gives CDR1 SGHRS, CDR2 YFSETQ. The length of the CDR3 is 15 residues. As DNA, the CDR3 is TGCGCCAGCAGCGCCTTTGCGGGAGATTCCAATGAGCAGTTCTTC. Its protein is CASSAFAGDSNEQFF.

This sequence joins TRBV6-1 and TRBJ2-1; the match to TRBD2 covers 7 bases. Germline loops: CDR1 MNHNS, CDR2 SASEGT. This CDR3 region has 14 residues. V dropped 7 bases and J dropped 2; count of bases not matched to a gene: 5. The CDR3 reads CASNKAGTYNEQFF. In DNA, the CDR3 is TGTGCCAGCAACAAAGCGGGAACCTACAATGAGCAGTTCTTC.

In nucleotides, the CDR3 is TGTGCCAGCAGCTTAGCAGCGGGGAGCTCCTACGAGCAGTACTTC. As protein: CASSLAAGSSYEQYF. The J gene is TRBJ2-7, the V gene TRBV11-2, with 7 bases that match TRBD2. CDR3 length equals 15 residues. V lost 1 base, J lost 0 bases, and 3 bases stayed unmatched. The germline CDR1 and CDR2 sequences are SGHAT and FQNNGV.

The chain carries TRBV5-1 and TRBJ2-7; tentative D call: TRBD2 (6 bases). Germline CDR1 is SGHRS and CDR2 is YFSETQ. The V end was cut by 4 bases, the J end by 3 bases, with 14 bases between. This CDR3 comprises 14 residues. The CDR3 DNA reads TGCGCCAGCAGCCTCGACGGAGGGAACTACGAGCAGTACTTC. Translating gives CASSLDGGNYEQYF.

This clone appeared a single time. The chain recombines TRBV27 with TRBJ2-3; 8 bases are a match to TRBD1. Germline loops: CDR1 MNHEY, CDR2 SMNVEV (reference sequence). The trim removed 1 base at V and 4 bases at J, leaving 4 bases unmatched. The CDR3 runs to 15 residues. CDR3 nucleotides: TGTGCCAGCAGTTTATGGCAGGGGGCGGCAGATACGCAGTATTTT. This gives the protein CASSLWQGAADTQYF.

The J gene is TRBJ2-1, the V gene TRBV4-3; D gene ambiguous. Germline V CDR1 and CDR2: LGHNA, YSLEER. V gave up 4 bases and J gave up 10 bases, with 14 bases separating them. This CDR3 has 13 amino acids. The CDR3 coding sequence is TGCGCCAGCAGCCGCACACAGCACGTCGAGCAGTTCTTC. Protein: CASSRTQHVEQFF.

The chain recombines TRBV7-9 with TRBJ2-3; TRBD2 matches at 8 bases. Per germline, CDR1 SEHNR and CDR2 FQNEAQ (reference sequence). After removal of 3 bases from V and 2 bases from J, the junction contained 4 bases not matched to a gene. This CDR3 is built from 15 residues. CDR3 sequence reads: CASSFRGGNTDTQYF. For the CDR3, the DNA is TGTGCCAGCAGCTTTCGGGGGGGGAACACAGATACGCAGTATTTT.

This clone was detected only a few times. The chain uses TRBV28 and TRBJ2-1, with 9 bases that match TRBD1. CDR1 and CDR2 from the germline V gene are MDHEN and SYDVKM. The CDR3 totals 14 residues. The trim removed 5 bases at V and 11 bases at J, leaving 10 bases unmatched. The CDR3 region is CASSDRTGASQQFF. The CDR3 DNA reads TGTGCCAGCAGTGACAGGACAGGGGCATCCCAGCAGTTCTTC.

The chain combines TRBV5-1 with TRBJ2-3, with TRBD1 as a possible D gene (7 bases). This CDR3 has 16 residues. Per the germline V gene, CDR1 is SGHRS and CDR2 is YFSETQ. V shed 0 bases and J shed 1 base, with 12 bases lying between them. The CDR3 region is CASSLARGAGTDTQYF. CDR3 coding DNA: TGCGCCAGCAGCTTGGCCAGGGGGGCCGGCACAGATACGCAGTATTTT.

The CDR3 coding sequence is TGCAGTGCTAGGGGCCCGTCGACCCAGTACTTC. This translates into CSARGPSTQYF. The V call is TRBV20-1, the J call TRBJ2-5; no clear D. Between the trimmed V and J ends, which lost 3 bases and 7 bases, there was a span of 9 bases. Germline assignment: CDR1 DFQATT and CDR2 SNEGSKA (reference sequence). The CDR3 covers 11 residues.

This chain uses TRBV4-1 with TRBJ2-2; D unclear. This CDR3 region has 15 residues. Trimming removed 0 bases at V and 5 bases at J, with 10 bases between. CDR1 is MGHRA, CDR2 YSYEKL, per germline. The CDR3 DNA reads TGCGCCAGCAGCCAAGAATGGCAGGCGACCGGGGAGCTGTTTTTT. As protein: CASSQEWQATGELFF.

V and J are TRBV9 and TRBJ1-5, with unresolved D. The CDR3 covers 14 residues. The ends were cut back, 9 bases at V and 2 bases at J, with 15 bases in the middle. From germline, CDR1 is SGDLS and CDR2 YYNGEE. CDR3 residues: CANLREARNQPQHF. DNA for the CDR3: TGTGCCAACCTACGAGAGGCGCGCAATCAGCCCCAGCATTTT.

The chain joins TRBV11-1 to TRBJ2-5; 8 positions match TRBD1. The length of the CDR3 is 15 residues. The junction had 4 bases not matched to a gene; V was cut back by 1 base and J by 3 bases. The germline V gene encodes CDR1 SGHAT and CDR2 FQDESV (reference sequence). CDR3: CASSLDPGGKETQYF. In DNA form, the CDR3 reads TGTGCCAGCAGCTTAGACCCAGGGGGCAAAGAGACCCAGTACTTC.

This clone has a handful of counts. Written as DNA, the CDR3 is TGTGCCAGCAGCTTGGCGCAGGGGGCGTACGAGCAGTACTTC. Encoded protein: CASSLAQGAYEQYF. The gene calls are TRBV5-6 and TRBJ2-7; the match to TRBD1 covers 8 bases. Germline V gives CDR1 SGHDT, CDR2 YYEEEE. J was trimmed by 4 bases and V by 0 bases; bases with no gene match: 3. The CDR3 loop spans 14 amino acids.

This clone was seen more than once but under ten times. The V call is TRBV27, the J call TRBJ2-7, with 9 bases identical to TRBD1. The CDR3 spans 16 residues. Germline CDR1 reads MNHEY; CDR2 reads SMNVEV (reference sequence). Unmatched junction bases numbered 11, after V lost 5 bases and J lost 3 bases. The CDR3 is CASSHRGTGTVYEQYF. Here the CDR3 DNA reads TGTGCCAGCAGTCACCGCGGGACAGGGACCGTCTACGAGCAGTACTTC.

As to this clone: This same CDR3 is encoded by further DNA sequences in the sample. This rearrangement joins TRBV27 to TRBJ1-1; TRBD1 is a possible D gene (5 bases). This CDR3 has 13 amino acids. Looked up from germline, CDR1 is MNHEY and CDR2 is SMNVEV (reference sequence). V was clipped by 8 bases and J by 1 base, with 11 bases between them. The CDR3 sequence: CASSRRGNTEAFF. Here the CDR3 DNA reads TGTGCCAGCTCCAGGAGGGGGAACACTGAAGCTTTCTTT.

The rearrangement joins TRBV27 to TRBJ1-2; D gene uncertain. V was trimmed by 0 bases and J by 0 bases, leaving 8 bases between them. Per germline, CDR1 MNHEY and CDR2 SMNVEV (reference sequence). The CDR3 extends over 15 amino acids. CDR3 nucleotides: TGTGCCAGCAGTTTATCCCCCTTAGCTAACTATGGCTACACCTTC. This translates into CASSLSPLANYGYTF.

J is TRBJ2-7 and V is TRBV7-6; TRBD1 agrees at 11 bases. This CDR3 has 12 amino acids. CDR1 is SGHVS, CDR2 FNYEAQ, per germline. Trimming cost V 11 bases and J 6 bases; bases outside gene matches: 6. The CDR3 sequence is CAYRDRGIEQYF. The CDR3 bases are TGTGCCTACCGGGACAGGGGGATCGAGCAGTACTTC.

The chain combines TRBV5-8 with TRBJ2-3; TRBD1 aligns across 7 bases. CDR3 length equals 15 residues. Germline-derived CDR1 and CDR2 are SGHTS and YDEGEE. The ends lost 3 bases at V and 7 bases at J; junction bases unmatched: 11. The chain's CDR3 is CASSSDRVGTNTQYF. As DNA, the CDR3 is TGTGCCAGCAGCTCCGACAGGGTGGGGACGAATACGCAGTATTTT.